What follows describes a single T cell receptor (beta chain). This entry belongs to a study of blood T cell repertoires in COVID-19. Overall study context: The study drew acute and convalescent COVID-19 samples from the United States, Italy and Spain. PBMCs, B-cell-depleted T cells, or T cells were the source of the cDNA or gDNA that made up the material.

V was trimmed by 0 bases and J by 3 bases, leaving 13 bases between them. The germline CDR1 and CDR2 sequences are SGHNT and YYREEE (reference sequence). There are 16 residues in the CDR3. All enrollees were roughly 18 to 90 years old and from about 24 US areas. Method: immunoSEQ multiplex PCR; TCRdb's copy keeps in-frame clones and lacks some. The sample consists of 140,000 to 150,000 clones, about 80% of them appearing once. Sequenced input: PBMCs or T cells enriched from blood (not recorded which). This chain uses TRBV5-4 with TRBJ1-3, with D unresolved. The sequence was obtained from a woman in her forties or fifties who had recovered from COVID-19. The CDR3 DNA reads as TGTGCCAGCAGCTTGGCGGGATGGGGAGTTGGAAACACCATATATTTT. Encoded protein: CASSLAGWGVGNTIYF.